This is a list of T cell receptor beta chains from one sample in a study of T-cell reconstitution after alpha-beta-depleted transplantation in children. TCRdb called the PCR reads again in MiXCR, with one record for every CDR3 protein. The sample has some 350,000 distinct CDR3 sequences; over 9% are singletons. The sequenced sample was PBMCs from the stem cell graft donor, obtained from the stem cell graft. These receptor sequences come from a human donor who donated a stem cell graft to a child with acute lymphoblastic leukemia. Each CDR3 is given with its conserved first and last residue. The D gene is left open where the match is weak. Size is stated for part of the rows, as once, few or many counts, or as a class when the clone is expanded.

size: NA; J: TRBJ2-7; D: NA; V: TRBV7-9; length: 13; DNA: TGTGCCAGCGGCAGCGACATTGTCTACGAGCAGTACTTC; CDR3: CASGSDIVYEQYF
size: NA; J: TRBJ2-1; D: TRBD2; V: TRBV7-9; length: 16; DNA: TGTGCCAGCAGCCATACTAGCGGGAGTCCCTACAATGAGCAGTTCTTC; CDR3: CASSHTSGSPYNEQFF
size: few; J: TRBJ1-5; D: TRBD1; V: TRBV12-3/TRBV12-4; length: 14; DNA: TGTGCCAGCAGTGTCAACAGGGGGAATCAGCCCCAGCATTTT; CDR3: CASSVNRGNQPQHF
size: NA; J: TRBJ2-7; D: TRBD1; V: TRBV15; length: 16; DNA: TGTGCCACCAGAAGAACGGGACAGGGGTTTTTCGACGAGCAGTACTTC; CDR3: CATRRTGQGFFDEQYF
size: few; J: TRBJ2-1; D: TRBD2; V: TRBV11-3; length: 16; DNA: TGTGCCAGCAGCCCCCGGACTAGCGGGAGTGGTCATGAGCAGTTCTTC; CDR3: CASSPRTSGSGHEQFF
size: NA; J: TRBJ1-4; D: TRBD1; V: TRBV29-1; length: 14; DNA: TGCAGCGTTGAAGGCACAGGGGATTCTGAAAAACTGTTTTTT; CDR3: CSVEGTGDSEKLFF
size: few; J: TRBJ2-7; D: NA; V: TRBV10-3; length: 14; DNA: TGTGCCATCAGCCCGGGGACTTCACACTACGAGCAGTACTTC; CDR3: CAISPGTSHYEQYF
size: many; J: TRBJ2-5; D: TRBD1; V: TRBV28; length: 15; DNA: TGTGCCAGCAGTGACCAACCCAGGGGGCCGGAGACCCAGTACTTC; CDR3: CASSDQPRGPETQYF
size: many; J: TRBJ1-1; D: NA; V: TRBV4-1; length: 14; DNA: TGCGCCAGCAGCCAAGATAAGGGTGAGACTGAAGCTTTCTTT; CDR3: CASSQDKGETEAFF
size: few; J: TRBJ2-3; D: TRBD2; V: TRBV28; length: 13; DNA: TGTTCCCACGGGACTAGCGGCACAGATACGCAGTATTTT; CDR3: CSHGTSGTDTQYF
size: few; J: TRBJ2-3; D: NA; V: TRBV4-1; length: 17; DNA: TGCGCCAGCAGCCAAGAAGTGACGGCCATGAACACAGATACGCAGTATTTT; CDR3: CASSQEVTAMNTDTQYF
size: few; J: TRBJ2-1; D: TRBD2; V: TRBV7-8; length: 17; DNA: TGTGCCAGCAGCTTACCCGGGACTAGCGGGTCTCAGAATGAGCAGTTCTTC; CDR3: CASSLPGTSGSQNEQFF
size: NA; J: TRBJ2-3; D: TRBD2; V: TRBV12-3/TRBV12-4; length: 15; DNA: TGTGCCAGCAGTTACCTAAGCGGGAGGGCAGATACGCAGTATTTT; CDR3: CASSYLSGRADTQYF
size: NA; J: TRBJ2-7; D: TRBD2; V: TRBV6-2/TRBV6-3; length: 14; DNA: TGTGCCAGCAGTCCAGCGGGGGGGGGCTACGAGCAGTACTTC; CDR3: CASSPAGGGYEQYF
size: NA; J: TRBJ2-7; D: TRBD2; V: TRBV5-1; length: 17; DNA: TGCGCCAGCAGCCTCCCGAGGGATCTAGCGGGAAAATACGAGCAGTACTTC; CDR3: CASSLPRDLAGKYEQYF
size: NA; J: TRBJ2-7; D: TRBD1; V: TRBV7-2; length: 15; DNA: TGTGCCAGCAGCGAACTCGGGACAGGGTCCTACGAGCAGTACTTC; CDR3: CASSELGTGSYEQYF
size: NA; J: TRBJ2-7; D: NA; V: TRBV20-1; length: 14; DNA: TGCAGTGCTAGTAGTCCCGCTGGAACCTACGAGCAGTACTTC; CDR3: CSASSPAGTYEQYF
size: NA; J: TRBJ1-2; D: NA; V: TRBV7-9; length: 14; DNA: TGTGCCAGCAGCTCTTCCGGGACGGAGGATGGCTACACCTTC; CDR3: CASSSSGTEDGYTF
size: many; J: TRBJ2-7; D: TRBD2; V: TRBV20-1; length: 16; DNA: TGCAGTGCTAAAGGTCCGGGGACTAGCGGGAGAGACGAGCAGTACTTC; CDR3: CSAKGPGTSGRDEQYF
size: NA; J: TRBJ2-4; D: NA; V: TRBV5-1; length: 14; DNA: TGCGCCAGCAGCTCGGATCTAGCCAAAAACAGTCAGTACTTC; CDR3: CASSSDLAKNSQYF
size: NA; J: TRBJ2-7; D: NA; V: TRBV5-5; length: 16; DNA: TGTGCCAGCAGCTTAGCCGGGACACCTCGTTTCTACGAGCAGTACTTC; CDR3: CASSLAGTPRFYEQYF
size: few; J: TRBJ1-1; D: NA; V: TRBV29-1; length: 11; DNA: TGCAGCGTTTCAGAGAACACTGAAGCTTTCTTT; CDR3: CSVSENTEAFF
size: few; J: TRBJ1-2; D: TRBD1; V: TRBV20-1; length: 15; DNA: TGCAGTGCTAGTCGAAGACAGGGGGTTAACTATGGCTACACCTTC; CDR3: CSASRRQGVNYGYTF
size: NA; J: TRBJ1-2; D: NA; V: TRBV29-1; length: 11; DNA: TGCAGCGTCACCGACTTCTATGGCTACACCTTC; CDR3: CSVTDFYGYTF
size: NA; J: TRBJ2-1; D: NA; V: TRBV12-1; length: 16; DNA: TGTGCCAGCAGCTTTGGGCTGCGGGGCTCCTACAATGAGCAGTTCTTC; CDR3: CASSFGLRGSYNEQFF
size: NA; J: TRBJ1-2; D: NA; V: TRBV4-2; length: 14; DNA: TGTGCCAGCAGCCAAGATACAGGGAACTATGGCGACACCTTC; CDR3: CASSQDTGNYGDTF
size: few; J: TRBJ2-7; D: NA; V: TRBV20-1; length: 12; DNA: TGCAGTGCTAGTGCAGGGTCTGACGAGCAGTACTTC; CDR3: CSASAGSDEQYF
size: NA; J: TRBJ1-2; D: NA; V: TRBV12-3/TRBV12-4; length: 12; DNA: TGTGCCAGCAGGTCAGGGTCCTATGGCTACACCTTC; CDR3: CASRSGSYGYTF
size: NA; J: TRBJ1-3; D: NA; V: TRBV12-3/TRBV12-4; length: 16; DNA: TGTGCCAGCAGCCGGCGTGGGGGTCTCTCTGGAAACACCATATATTTT; CDR3: CASSRRGGLSGNTIYF
size: few; J: TRBJ2-4; D: TRBD1; V: TRBV6-1; length: 17; DNA: TGTGCCAGCAGCCCAGGGGACAGACGCCTAGCCAAAAACATTCAGTACTTC; CDR3: CASSPGDRRLAKNIQYF
size: many; J: TRBJ2-7; D: NA; V: TRBV30; length: 11; DNA: TGTGCCTGGAGTGTAAGCTACGAGCAGTACTTC; CDR3: CAWSVSYEQYF
size: NA; J: TRBJ1-3; D: NA; V: TRBV7-9; length: 15; DNA: TGTGCCAGCAGCTTGGCGCAGGCCGATGGAAACACCATATATTTT; CDR3: CASSLAQADGNTIYF
size: NA; J: TRBJ2-3; D: TRBD2; V: TRBV12-3/TRBV12-4; length: 17; DNA: TGTGCCAGCAGTTTAAGCCCAGCGGGAGGTTCGACAGATACGCAGTATTTT; CDR3: CASSLSPAGGSTDTQYF
size: many; J: TRBJ1-5; D: NA; V: TRBV27; length: 15; DNA: TGTGCCAGCAGTTTACGACACCTCGGCAATCAGCCCCAGCATTTT; CDR3: CASSLRHLGNQPQHF
size: NA; J: TRBJ2-5; D: NA; V: TRBV7-8; length: 16; DNA: TGTGCCAGCAGCTTACCAAGGACCTGGGCCCAAGAGACCCAGTACTTC; CDR3: CASSLPRTWAQETQYF
size: few; J: TRBJ2-7; D: TRBD2; V: TRBV9; length: 16; DNA: TGTGCCAGCAGCGTAGAACCGGCGGGAGCCTACTACGAGCAGTACTTC; CDR3: CASSVEPAGAYYEQYF
size: NA; J: TRBJ1-2; D: NA; V: TRBV28; length: 14; DNA: TGTGCCAGCATTCCACAGGGCGAGTACTATGGCTACACCTTC; CDR3: CASIPQGEYYGYTF